This T cell receptor (beta chain) was observed in a study of T cells expressing NK-cell markers. This CDR3 region has 16 residues. Germline CDR1 is MGHRA and CDR2 is YSYEKL. For each CDR3 protein, TCRdb gives one entry from its re-call of the 5' RACE reads, without DNA. The specimen's table records some 440,000 distinct CDR3 sequences. V gene TRBV4-1 combines with J gene TRBJ2-5; the D gene TCRdb calls, TRBD2, cannot be checked with no DNA. The sample taken for sequencing was blood T cells: a sorted CD56 or NKG2C T cell subset, CD4+ or CD8+ T cells, or bulk PBMC T cells (not recorded which). The source is a woman aged 45-59 years in good health. The CDR3 region is CASSQGDGLNAETQYF.